This T cell receptor beta chain was observed in a study of Tregs in tolerant kidney transplant recipients. TCRdb's copy holds only in-frame clones and misses some; the assay was immunoSEQ multiplex PCR. The sample gives roughly 250,000 clones, around 81% of which show up once; roughly 0.67% is in the top ten. Germline V gives CDR1 MNHEY, CDR2 SVGAGI. Germline trimming cut 6 bases from V and 5 bases from J; bases unmatched to any gene: 9. This CDR3 comprises 14 residues. Source material: CD4+ T cells from blood. The genes are TRBV6-5 and TRBJ2-5; 7 nucleotides align to TRBD1. The TCR was taken from a human donor in good health. The CDR3 DNA is TGTGCCAGCAGCTCCGGGACAGCGGCGGAGACCCAGTACTTC. Protein sequence: CASSSGTAAETQYF.